The clone carrying this T cell receptor beta chain has just one count. Its specificity is not known. Additional DNA sequences in this sample encode the identical CDR3. This record belongs to a study of shared clonotypes between healthy human individuals. The study, taken as a whole, reports: Generation probabilities were higher for clonotypes shared across all four sorted-subset donors than for unshared ones. Read depth was anticipated to influence clonotype sharing among donors.

Germline lookup yields CDR1 LNHDA and CDR2 SQIVND (reference sequence). With V trimmed by 6 bases and J by 5 bases, 1 base remained unmatched. The CDR3 sequence is 13 residues long. Each cell subset's genomic DNA was divided evenly among several immunoSEQ plates. Data came from immunoSEQ multiplex PCR; TCRdb stores just in-frame clones and leaves some out. The sample has about 2.4 million clones, roughly 92% seen once. The specimen was naive CD4+ T cells sorted from blood. Described subset: CD45RA+ positively selected. This TCR was recovered from a man between 18 and 35 years old in good health. The chain carries TRBV19 and TRBJ1-5; 10 nucleotides match TRBD1. The chain's CDR3 is CASSGTGDQPQHF. Written as DNA, the CDR3 is TGTGCCAGTAGCGGGACAGGGGATCAGCCCCAGCATTTT.